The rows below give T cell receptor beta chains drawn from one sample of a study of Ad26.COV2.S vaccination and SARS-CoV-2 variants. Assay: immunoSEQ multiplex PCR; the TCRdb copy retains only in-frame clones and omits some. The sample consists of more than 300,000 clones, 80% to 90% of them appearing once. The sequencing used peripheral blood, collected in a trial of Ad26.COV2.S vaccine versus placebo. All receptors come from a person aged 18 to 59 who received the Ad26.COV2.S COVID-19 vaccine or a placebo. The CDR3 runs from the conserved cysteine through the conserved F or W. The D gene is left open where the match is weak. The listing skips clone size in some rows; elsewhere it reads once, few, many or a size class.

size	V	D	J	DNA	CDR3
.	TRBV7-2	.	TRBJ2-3	TGTGCCAGCAGCGTTCAGGGGACAGATACGCAGTATTTT	CASSVQGTDTQYF
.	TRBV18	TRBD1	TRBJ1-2	TGTGCCAGCTCACCACCGGGACAGGGTCGGGGCTACACCTTC	CASSPPGQGRGYTF
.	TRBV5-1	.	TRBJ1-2	TGCGCCAGCAGCTTGGGAGGGACGGACCTCTATGGCTACACCTTC	CASSLGGTDLYGYTF
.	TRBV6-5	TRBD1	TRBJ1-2	TGTGCCAGCAGGGCAGGGGGCGGCAGCTATGGCTACACCTTC	CASRAGGGSYGYTF
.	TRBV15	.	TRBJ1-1	TGTGCCACCAGCAGAGCGGGCAGGGGAATGAACACTGAAGCTTTCTTT	CATSRAGRGMNTEAFF
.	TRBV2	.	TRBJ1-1	TGTGCCAGCCCTGGACAGTTTCTAAGTTTGAACACTGAAGCTTTCTTT	CASPGQFLSLNTEAFF
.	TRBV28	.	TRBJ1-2	TGTGCCAGCAGTTCGCTCGGGGAGAGCTACACCTTC	CASSSLGESYTF
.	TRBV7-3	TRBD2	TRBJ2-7	TGTGCCAGCAGGCCCGGGCTAGCGGGAGCCCCCTCCTACGAGCAGTACTTC	CASRPGLAGAPSYEQYF
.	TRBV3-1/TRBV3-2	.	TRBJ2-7	TGTGCCAGCAGCCGAACCCGGGGTTACGAGCAGTACTTC	CASSRTRGYEQYF
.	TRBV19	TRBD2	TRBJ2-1	TGTGCCAGTAGTATATGGACTAGCGGTAACTACAATGAGCAGTTCTTC	CASSIWTSGNYNEQFF
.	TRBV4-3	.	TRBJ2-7	TGCGCCAGCAGCCAAGAAGAAACCTACGAGCAGTACTTC	CASSQEETYEQYF
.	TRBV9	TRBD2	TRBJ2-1	TGTGCCAGCAGCCGTACGGGGGGCTCCTACAATGAGCAGTTCTTC	CASSRTGGSYNEQFF
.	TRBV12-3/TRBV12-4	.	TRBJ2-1	TGTGCCAGCAGTTTAAATTCGGGTTATGAGCAGTTCTTC	CASSLNSGYEQFF
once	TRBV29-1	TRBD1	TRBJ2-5	TGCAGCGTTGGCACAGGGGGCAATTCGGAGACCCAGTACTTC	CSVGTGGNSETQYF